This T cell receptor (beta chain) is from a study of CXCR3-negative and CXCR3-positive naive CD8 T cells. General study results and limits: CXCR3-positive naive cells had TRB CDR3s that were more hydrophobic than CXCR3-negative naive cells had.

Regarding this clonotype: Its antigen is not known.

Naive CD8+ T cells showed a CD45RO-CCR7+CD27+CD95- phenotype. The CDR3 is 14 residues long. Germline V gene lookup returns CDR1 MGHDK and CDR2 SYGVNS. In preparing the TRB cDNA libraries, 5' RACE with UMI labels was used. From its re-call of the 5' RACE reads, TCRdb lists each CDR3 protein once, without DNA. This repertoire comprises 110,000 or so distinct CDR3 sequences; its ten largest clones make up about 0.35%. The sequence was obtained from a human donor in good health. Some clones in this sample may be carry-over from other donors' samples. Source material: naive CXCR3+ CD8+ T cells from blood. The subset is: CD45RO-CCR7+CD27+CD95- naive CD8+ T cells expressing CXCR3 (TNR3+). The gene calls are TRBV25-1 and TRBJ1-2. This CDR3 is CASSESSEGYGYTF.